The 5 T cell receptor beta chains given below trace back to one sample, sequenced in a study of T-cell memory formation after mild COVID-19. MiXCR, applied by TCRdb to the 5' RACE reads, yields one record per CDR3 protein. Found here are approximately 340,000 distinct CDR3 sequences, about 16% of them singletons; the top ten hold around 24%. The sequenced material came from PBMCs or a T cell subset sorted from them (not recorded which). Receptors were obtained from a man aged 18 to 30 who had mild COVID-19 (a few samples of this study predate the infection). Cell type and time point are not known.

This clonotype was found a few times. This sequence joins TRBV20-1 and TRBJ1-1; tentatively, D is TRBD1 (5 bases). The CDR3 loop spans 11 amino acids. In germline, CDR1 is DFQATT, CDR2 SNEGSKA (reference sequence). The CDR3 region is CGLLRETEAFF. CDR3 nucleotide sequence: TGCGGCCTCCTCAGGGAGACTGAAGCTTTCTTT.

Points on this clonotype: The junction departs from the called germline gene at one end, perhaps through a read error. This sequence joins TRBV25-1 and TRBJ1-1, with 9 bases matching TRBD1. The CDR3 sequence is 15 residues long. From germline, CDR1 is MGHDK and CDR2 SYGVNS. DNA for the CDR3: TGTTCCAGCAGTGACTCAAGGACAGGGGCGACTGAAGCTTTCTTT. This sequence encodes CSSSDSRTGATEAFF.

Many counts were recorded for this clonotype. The chain links TRBV5-1 to TRBJ2-3; the D gene is possibly TRBD1 (6 bases). CDR1 is SGHRS, CDR2 YFSETQ, per germline. V lost 7 bases to trimming and J lost 4 bases, with 13 bases between them. This CDR3 comprises 13 residues. Written as DNA, the CDR3 is TGCGCCAGCCGTGAGAGGGGGTCAGATACGCAGTATTTT. Protein product: CASRERGSDTQYF.

This clonotype has just a few counts. The chain has TRBV6-5 and TRBJ1-1; D gene unclear. Trimming removed 7 bases at V and 0 bases at J, with 18 bases between. The CDR3 runs to 16 residues. Germline CDR1 is MNHEY and CDR2 is SVGAGI. CDR3: CASTRGSVFMNTEAFF. In DNA, the CDR3 is TGTGCCAGCACGCGCGGGAGTGTCTTTATGAACACTGAAGCTTTCTTT.

The chain recombines TRBV6-5 with TRBJ2-1; TRBD2 agrees at 7 bases. With 0 bases clipped from V and 4 bases from J, the junction kept 3 bases outside the gene matches. Germline loops: CDR1 MNHEY, CDR2 SVGAGI. This CDR3 spans 15 amino acids. The CDR3 DNA sequence: TGTGCCAGCAGTTACTCCGAGCGGGGTTACAATGAGCAGTTCTTC. Protein: CASSYSERGYNEQFF.